Below, 21 T cell receptor beta chains from the same sample are listed, as sequenced in a study of blood T cell repertoires in COVID-19. Method: immunoSEQ multiplex PCR; TCRdb's copy keeps in-frame clones and lacks some. The table lists roughly 430,000 clones, over 75% of them singletons, with roughly 2% in the top ten. The sequenced sample consisted of PBMCs or T cells enriched from blood (not recorded which). The receptors come from a woman between 35 and 50 years old with acute COVID-19.

The chain is built from TRBV12-3 or TRBV12-4 and TRBJ2-1; D is undetermined. The CDR3 runs 13 residues. The V gene lost 3 bases and the J gene lost 8 bases, with 11 bases spanning the gap. In DNA form, the CDR3 reads TGTGCCAGCAGTTTCTTTCGGTTGGATGAGCAGTTCTTC. Translation gives CASSFFRLDEQFF.

About this clone itself: Different DNA sequences within this sample yield the same CDR3. The chain is built from TRBV10-3 and TRBJ2-2; TRBD2 might be the D (6 bases). The CDR3 has 14 residues. The ends were cut back, 3 bases at V and 5 bases at J, with 10 bases in the middle. Germline loops: CDR1 ENHRY, CDR2 SYGVKD. This CDR3 is CAISEGGITGELFF. The CDR3 bases are TGTGCCATCAGTGAAGGAGGGATTACCGGGGAGCTGTTTTTT.

J is TRBJ2-3 and V is TRBV27; no clear D. The CDR3 extends over 14 amino acids. The V end was cut by 2 bases, the J end by 1 base, with 7 bases between. The germline V gene has CDR1 MNHEY and CDR2 SMNVEV (reference sequence). The CDR3 protein is CASSLSPRTDTQYF. The CDR3 nucleotides are TGTGCCAGCAGTTTAAGCCCGCGCACAGATACGCAGTATTTT.

This chain links TRBV15 with TRBJ2-1, with D perhaps TRBD1 (7 bases). The CDR3 is made up of 16 amino acids. Trimming took 4 bases from V and 4 from J, leaving 17 bases between them. Per germline, CDR1 LNHNV and CDR2 YYDKDF (reference sequence). CDR3 loop: CATSIIGRGQYNEQFF. CDR3 sequence (DNA): TGTGCCACCAGCATCATCGGGCGGGGACAGTACAATGAGCAGTTCTTC.

The J gene is TRBJ2-7, the V gene TRBV7-9; TRBD1 is a possible D gene (6 bases). CDR1 and CDR2 (germline): SEHNR, FQNEAQ (reference sequence). The ends were cut back, 7 bases at V and 4 bases at J, with 11 bases in the middle. CDR3 length: 12 residues. The CDR3 region has the DNA TGTGCCAGCACCGACGACAGGTACGAGCAGTACTTC. This translates into CASTDDRYEQYF.

The chain has TRBV24-1 and TRBJ1-1; D possibly corresponds to TRBD1 (6 bases). CDR1 is KGHDR and CDR2 is SFDVKD in the germline V gene. The V and J ends lost 7 bases and 2 bases respectively, with 10 bases between them. The CDR3 is 13 amino acids. CDR3 in amino acids: CATRGHSNTEAFF. The CDR3 DNA follows: TGTGCCACCAGGGGACATTCCAACACTGAAGCTTTCTTT.

This chain joins TRBV18 and TRBJ2-1, with 13 bases fitting TRBD2. V lost 3 bases to trimming and J lost 8 bases; unmatched junction nucleotides: 7. Germline V gene data show CDR1 as KGHSH and CDR2 as LQKENI. The CDR3 runs 16 residues. The CDR3 sequence is CASSPGLAGLGDEQFF. CDR3 nucleotides: TGTGCCAGCTCACCGGGACTAGCGGGGCTCGGCGATGAGCAGTTCTTC. The full variable domain, completed using reference TRBV18 and TRBJ2-1, is NAGVMQNPRHLVRRRGQEARLRCSPMKGHSHVYWYRQLPEEGLKFMVYLQKENIIDESGMPKERFSAEFPKEGPSILRIQQVVRGDSAAYFCASSPGLAGLGDEQFFGPGTRLTVL.

The chain recombines TRBV29-1 with TRBJ2-3; 7 positions agree with TRBD1. V lost 0 bases to trimming and J lost 4 bases; unmatched junction nucleotides: 7. The germline V gene encodes CDR1 SQVTM and CDR2 ANQGSEA. The CDR3 loop spans 15 amino acids. The CDR3 sequence is CSVEDARGQADTQYF. CDR3 coding DNA: TGCAGCGTTGAAGATGCGAGGGGGCAGGCAGATACGCAGTATTTT.

The table lists this clone with a count of one. The chain joins TRBV4-1 to TRBJ1-4; no reliable D call. Trimming pared 2 bases from V and 0 bases from J, leaving 10 bases between. This CDR3 comprises 16 residues. CDR1 is MGHRA, CDR2 YSYEKL, per germline. CDR3 loop: CASSQTFLATNEKLFF. The DNA of the CDR3 is TGCGCCAGCAGCCAAACTTTCCTTGCAACTAATGAAAAACTGTTTTTT.

This chain joins TRBV20-1 and TRBJ2-7; D may be TRBD2 (7 bases). This CDR3 has 15 amino acids. Deletions cut 3 bases from V and 5 bases from J, with 20 bases between. Germline CDR1 DFQATT, CDR2 SNEGSKA (reference sequence). CDR3 coding DNA: TGCAGTGCTAGTTCTCTGCGGGGGCCTTCCCACGAGCAGTACTTC. Its protein is CSASSLRGPSHEQYF.

J is TRBJ1-1 and V is TRBV10-3, with 9 bases that match TRBD1. The CDR3 totals 16 residues. V lost 4 bases and J lost 1; bases outside the gene matches: 7. Germline V gene data show CDR1 as ENHRY and CDR2 as SYGVKD. CDR3 DNA sequence: TGTGCCATCAGTGGGAAGACAGGGGGTCCGAACACTGAAGCTTTCTTT. Protein sequence: CAISGKTGGPNTEAFF.

V usage is TRBV19 and J usage is TRBJ1-2; D remains ambiguous. Trimming took 5 bases from V and 4 from J, leaving 14 bases between them. The CDR3 loop spans 14 amino acids. CDR1 and CDR2 from the germline V gene are LNHDA and SQIVND (reference sequence). Written as DNA, the CDR3 is TGTGCCAGTAGTTTCCAACACACGGGCTATGGCTACACCTTC. It is translated as CASSFQHTGYGYTF.

This clone was counted a few times. The rearrangement links TRBV25-1 to TRBJ2-7, with TRBD2 matching over 10 bases. Germline loops: CDR1 MGHDK, CDR2 SYGVNS. With 4 bases clipped from V and 6 bases from J, the junction kept 6 bases outside the gene matches. The CDR3 is 14 residues long. The DNA of the CDR3 is TGTGCCAGCAGTGTTAGCGGGGGGAGGGTCGAGCAGTACTTC. Translated, it gives CASSVSGGRVEQYF.

This rearrangement joins TRBV19 to TRBJ1-1, with D uncertain. The germline V and J ends were trimmed by 5 bases and 1 base, with 11 bases remaining between them. Germline CDR1 reads LNHDA; CDR2 reads SQIVND (reference sequence). The CDR3 spans 14 residues. The CDR3 loop reads CASSSAGSNTEAFF. CDR3 DNA sequence: TGTGCCAGTAGTTCCGCGGGGTCGAACACTGAAGCTTTCTTT. Supplemented by reference TRBV19 and TRBJ1-1, the full variable domain reads DGGITQSPKYLFRKEGQNVTLSCEQNLNHDAMYWYRQDPGQGLRLIYYSQIVNDFQKGDIAEGYSVSREKKESFPLTVTSAQKNPTAFYLCASSSAGSNTEAFFGQGTRLTVV.

This clone was counted between two and nine times. The rearrangement joins TRBV5-3 to TRBJ2-2; 7 positions match TRBD1. TRBV5-3 is treated as an ORF (open reading frame) with a function not yet certain. With V trimmed by 3 bases and J by 4 bases, 12 bases remained unmatched. The CDR3 length is 17 residues. CDR3 residues: CARSSSRVYRGTGELFF. CDR3 in DNA: TGTGCCAGAAGCTCATCTCGGGTCTACAGGGGCACCGGGGAGCTGTTTTTT.

This clone was detected only once. The chain links TRBV19 to TRBJ1-3, with TRBD1 as a possible D gene (5 bases). CDR1 and CDR2 (germline): LNHDA, SQIVND (reference sequence). The V and J ends lost 5 bases and 8 bases respectively, with 13 bases between them. The CDR3 extends over 13 amino acids. The DNA of the CDR3 is TGTGCCAGTAGTGTCGGTCCGGGGGACACCATATATTTT. Encoded protein: CASSVGPGDTIYF. Full variable domain (rest looked up from reference TRBV19 and TRBJ1-3): DGGITQSPKYLFRKEGQNVTLSCEQNLNHDAMYWYRQDPGQGLRLIYYSQIVNDFQKGDIAEGYSVSREKKESFPLTVTSAQKNPTAFYLCASSVGPGDTIYFGEGSWLTVV.

The chain combines TRBV4-1 with TRBJ2-1; D call uncertain. The V and J ends lost 2 bases and 7 bases respectively, with 12 bases between them. The CDR3 sequence is 14 residues long. Germline V lookup: CDR1 MGHRA, CDR2 YSYEKL. The CDR3 region has the DNA TGCGCCAGCAGCCAAACCCCCGGTTGGAATGAGCAGTTCTTC. As protein: CASSQTPGWNEQFF.

The V call is TRBV6-1, the J call TRBJ1-1, with D maybe TRBD1 (6 bases). This CDR3 spans 14 amino acids. The V end lost 2 bases, the J end lost 3 bases, and 10 bases lay between the germline ends. Germline-derived CDR1 and CDR2 are MNHNS and SASEGT. The CDR3 nucleotides are TGTGCCAGCAGTGAATTACAGGGATACACTGAAGCTTTCTTT. Its translation: CASSELQGYTEAFF.

This chain joins TRBV19 and TRBJ1-5; TRBD1 is a possible D gene (5 bases). Trimming shortened V by 7 bases and J by 2 bases, and 15 bases separated the two germline ends. The V gene's germline CDR1 is LNHDA and CDR2 SQIVND (reference sequence). The CDR3 extends over 15 amino acids. CDR3 bases: TGTGCCAGTAATACGGGTGGGGGGGGCAATCAGCCCCAGCATTTT. Protein product: CASNTGGGGNQPQHF.

This chain links TRBV18 with TRBJ2-3, with 7 bases lining up with TRBD2. The CDR3 is 17 residues long. Germline trimming cut 3 bases from V and 0 bases from J; bases unmatched to any gene: 9. Germline V gene data show CDR1 as KGHSH and CDR2 as LQKENI. CDR3 nucleotide sequence: TGTGCCAGCTCACCGGCCCATGGTAGCGGGAGCACAGATACGCAGTATTTT. Its protein is CASSPAHGSGSTDTQYF.

This clone was picked up a small number of times. The chain uses TRBV5-1 and TRBJ2-1, with 12 bases fitting TRBD2. V lost 2 bases, J lost 5 bases, and 2 bases stayed unmatched. Germline V gene sequence: CDR1 SGHRS, CDR2 YFSETQ. The CDR3 extends over 15 amino acids. CDR3 amino acids: CASSLLAGGHNEQFF. Written as DNA, the CDR3 is TGCGCCAGCAGCTTACTAGCGGGGGGTCACAATGAGCAGTTCTTC.